This T cell receptor beta chain came from a study of blood T cell repertoires in COVID-19. Study at large: The study drew acute and convalescent COVID-19 samples from the United States, Italy and Spain. Sample material is recorded as cDNA or gDNA derived from T cells, B-cell-depleted T cells, or PBMCs.

In the original analysis: Estimation of nucleated cell counts relied on the amplification of reference gene primers. Libraries were prepared by immunoSEQ multiplex PCR; TCRdb keeps only in-frame clonotypes and omits some of them. Clone size and V and J calls were adopted from that table, with D and trimming inferred from the DNA. The top ten hold under 14% of the sample, which has 100,000 or so clones, around 87% seen once. V lost 3 bases and J 4 bases, leaving 7 bases between the germline ends. CDR3 size: 14 residues. Per the germline V gene, CDR1 is SNHLY and CDR2 is FYNNEI. A remark on this clone: Different DNA sequences within this sample yield the same CDR3.

This TCR was sampled from a woman under 40 with acute or convalescent COVID-19. V is TRBV2 and J is TRBJ1-6, with D unresolved. The sequencing input was peripheral blood. The CDR3 nucleotides read TGTGCCAGCAGTGAGGGCAGGTATAATTCACCCCTCCACTTT. Amino acid sequence: CASSEGRYNSPLHF.